The clone carrying this T cell receptor (beta chain) was recorded a few times. Antigen: not known. This may be a read error: a much more frequent sequence differs by one nucleotide. The entry originates in a study of response to subunit inactivated influenza vaccine. General study points: Seasonal influenza vaccination, on each occasion, was suggested by the authors to recruit few new T cells.

MiXCR, run by TCRdb on the RT-PCR reads, gives a single entry per CDR3 protein. This sample carries about 650,000 distinct CDR3 sequences, 15% to 19% of them seen once, and the ten largest clones take 11%. The material sequenced was PBMCs from blood, taken less than 13 days after vaccination. The clonotype comes from a man aged 50-60 years who received an inactivated influenza vaccine.

In nucleotides, the CDR3 is TGTGCCAGCAGCGTAGGACACCAAGAGACCCAGTACTTC. This codes for CASSVGHQETQYF. The V call is TRBV9, the J call TRBJ2-5; D is uncertain. Germline V gene data show CDR1 as SGDLS and CDR2 as YYNGEE. V lost 0 bases to trimming and J lost 0 bases, with 3 bases between them. The length of the CDR3 is 13 residues.